A single sample gave rise to the 13 T cell receptor beta chains below, sequenced in a study of Graves' ophthalmopathy and Graves' hyperthyroidism. Transcripts of RNA were the source for amplifying TCR beta CDR3 regions. Scientists carried out first-round RT-PCR using HTBI primers and then a second-round multiplex PCR. TCRdb reanalysed the multiplex PCR reads using MiXCR and keeps one entry per CDR3 protein. The sample consists of roughly 1.1 million distinct CDR3 sequences, less than 45% of them appearing once. Sequencing input: peripheral blood or thyroid tissue (not recorded which). All receptors derive from an adult man with Graves' hyperthyroidism.

A note on this clonotype: A read error may produce the germline difference seen at one junction end. J is TRBJ1-2 and V is TRBV10-3; D perhaps matches TRBD1 (6 bases). CDR1 ENHRY and CDR2 SYGVKD come from the germline V gene. The CDR3 sequence is 14 residues long. The CDR3 nucleotides are TGTACCATCAGTGGGAACAGGGAAGCGGATGGCTACACCTTC. Translation: CTISGNREADGYTF.

There are many counts of this clonotype. V gene TRBV7-9 combines with J gene TRBJ1-6, with 8 nucleotides matching TRBD1. Losses at the gene ends were 8 bases for V and 7 bases for J; bases not matched to a gene: 10. Germline V CDR1 and CDR2: SEHNR, FQNEAQ (reference sequence). The length of the CDR3 is 15 residues. CDR3 protein: CASESTGASNSPLHF. CDR3 sequence (DNA): TGTGCCAGCGAATCGACAGGGGCTTCGAATTCACCCCTCCACTTT.

This clonotype was detected ten times or more. The chain combines TRBV2 with TRBJ1-6, with a weak D call TRBD1 (5 bases). Deletions cut 4 bases from V and 10 bases from J, with 14 bases between. Germline-derived CDR1 and CDR2 are SNHLY and FYNNEI. CDR3 length equals 14 residues. The CDR3 loop reads CASSVEGRSSPLHF. CDR3 coding DNA: TGTGCCAGCAGTGTAGAGGGGAGAAGCTCACCCCTCCACTTT.

This clonotype was seen many times. The chain has TRBV29-1 and TRBJ1-2, with no clear D. CDR3 length: 12 amino acids. The germline CDR1 and CDR2 sequences are SQVTM and ANQGSEA. The V gene lost 5 bases and the J gene lost 0 bases, with 7 bases spanning the gap. CDR3 coding DNA: TGCAGCGTTTCGGGGTCTAACTATGGCTACACCTTC. Its protein product is CSVSGSNYGYTF. Complete variable domain (other parts from reference TRBV29-1 and TRBJ1-2): SAVISQKPSRDICQRGTSLTIQCQVDSQVTMMFWYRQQPGQSLTLIATANQGSEATYESGFVIDKFPISRPNLTFSTLTVSNMSPEDSSIYLCSVSGSNYGYTFGSGTRLTVV.

About this clonotype: Germline and junction disagree at one end, which may indicate a read error. The DNA for the CDR3 is TGCAGTGCAAGGGACAACACCTGGGAGCTGTTTTTT. Translating it yields CSARDNTWELFF. The J gene is TRBJ2-2, the V gene TRBV20-1, with D perhaps TRBD1 (6 bases). Germline assignment: CDR1 DFQATT and CDR2 SNEGSKA (reference sequence). The CDR3 is 12 amino acids.

The chain employs TRBV19 and TRBJ1-1; D gene uncertain. The CDR3 covers 13 residues. Germline values: CDR1 LNHDA, CDR2 SQIVND (reference sequence). Trimming removed 7 bases at V and 1 base at J, with 10 bases between. CDR3 sequence (DNA): TGTGCCAGTAATGCGGGATCGAACACTGAAGCTTTCTTT. It yields the protein CASNAGSNTEAFF.

A word on this clonotype: A read error may explain this, as a much larger clone is one base away. The chain employs TRBV29-1 and TRBJ2-7; 7 nucleotides match TRBD1. The CDR3 is made up of 14 amino acids. Looked up from germline, CDR1 is SQVTM and CDR2 is ANQGSEA. V was pared by 3 bases and J by 7 bases, with 12 bases of the junction left unmatched. CDR3 amino acids: CSVDPGQTAREQYF. As DNA, the CDR3 is TGCAGCGTTGACCCGGGACAGACGGCCAGGGAGCAGTACTTC.

In this sample, this clonotype turned up many times. The rearrangement joins TRBV2 to TRBJ2-6, with a possible D match to TRBD1 (5 bases). Looked up from germline, CDR1 is SNHLY and CDR2 is FYNNEI. This CDR3 spans 14 amino acids. V was shortened by 10 bases and J by 2 bases, with 12 bases between the two germline ends. CDR3 loop: CATSGFAGANVLTF. The CDR3 region has the DNA TGTGCCACGTCAGGGTTCGCTGGGGCCAACGTCCTGACTTTC.

This chain connects TRBV29-1 to TRBJ1-2; D might be TRBD1 (5 bases). Trimming stripped 4 bases from V and 2 bases from J, with 11 bases between. Germline CDR1 reads SQVTM; CDR2 reads ANQGSEA. This CDR3 region has 13 residues. CDR3 sequence: CSVAHEGNYGYTF. The CDR3 coding sequence is TGCAGCGTTGCGCATGAGGGGAACTATGGCTACACCTTC.

Details on this clonotype: The conserved phenylalanine or tryptophan normally closing the CDR3 is absent here, so this likely arose from a read error. J is TRBJ1-2 and V is TRBV12-3 or TRBV12-4; TRBD1 matches at 7 bases. V was clipped by 8 bases and J by 4 bases; unmatched bases: 7. The CDR3 totals 13 residues. This CDR3 is CASAQDRAYGYTC. As DNA, the CDR3 is TGTGCCAGCGCACAAGACAGGGCCTATGGCTACACCTGC.

The chain recombines TRBV5-6 with TRBJ2-7, with TRBD1 identical over 10 bases. Losses at the gene ends were 4 bases for V and 1 base for J; bases not matched to a gene: 8. Germline V gives CDR1 SGHDT, CDR2 YYEEEE. The CDR3 is 16 amino acids. CDR3: CASSQGRQGASYEQYF. CDR3 in DNA: TGTGCCAGCAGCCAAGGGCGACAGGGGGCATCCTACGAGCAGTACTTC.

This chain connects TRBV27 to TRBJ1-5; 7 positions agree with TRBD1. J gave up 0 bases and V 4 bases, and 0 bases lay outside the gene matches. CDR3 length equals 14 residues. Germline V gene data show CDR1 as MNHEY and CDR2 as SMNVEV (reference sequence). For the CDR3, the DNA is TGTGCCAGCAGTTGGGACAGTAGCAATCAGCCCCAGCATTTT. Amino acid sequence: CASSWDSSNQPQHF.

The V call is TRBV25-1, the J call TRBJ2-7, with 9 bases that match TRBD1. The CDR3 spans 15 residues. J gave up 3 bases and V 7 bases, and 10 bases lay outside the gene matches. The germline gives CDR1 MGHDK, CDR2 SYGVNS. The CDR3 nucleotides read TGTGCCAGCACACGTACGGGACAGGGTCACTACGAGCAGTACTTC. Translation gives CASTRTGQGHYEQYF.